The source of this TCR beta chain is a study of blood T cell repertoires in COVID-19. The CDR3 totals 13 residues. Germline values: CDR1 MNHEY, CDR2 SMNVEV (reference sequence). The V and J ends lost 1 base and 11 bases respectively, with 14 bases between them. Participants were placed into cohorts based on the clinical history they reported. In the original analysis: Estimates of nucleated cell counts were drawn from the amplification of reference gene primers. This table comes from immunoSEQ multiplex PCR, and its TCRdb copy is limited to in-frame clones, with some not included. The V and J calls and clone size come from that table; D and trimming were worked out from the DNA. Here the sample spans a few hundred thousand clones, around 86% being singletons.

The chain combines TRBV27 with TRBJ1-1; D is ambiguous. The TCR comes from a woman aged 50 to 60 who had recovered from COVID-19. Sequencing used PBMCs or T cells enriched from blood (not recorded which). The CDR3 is CASSLYARGDAFF. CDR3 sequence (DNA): TGTGCCAGCAGTTTATATGCTCGGGGAGACGCTTTCTTT.